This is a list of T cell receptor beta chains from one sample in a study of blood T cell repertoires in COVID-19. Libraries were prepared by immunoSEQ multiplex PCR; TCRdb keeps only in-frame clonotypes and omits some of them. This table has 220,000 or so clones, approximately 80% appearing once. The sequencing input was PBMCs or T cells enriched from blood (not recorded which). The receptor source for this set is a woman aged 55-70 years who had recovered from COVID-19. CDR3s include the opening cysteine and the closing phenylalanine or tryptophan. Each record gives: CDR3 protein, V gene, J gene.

CASSLDRRRQGADEQFF,TRBV5-1,TRBJ2-1
CASSVASGTSVSYEQYF,TRBV25-1,TRBJ2-7
CASTSLAGGPAKNIQYF,TRBV19,TRBJ2-4
CASSADRGDGYTF,TRBV19,TRBJ1-2
CASSRQGGSQDTQYF,TRBV7-2,TRBJ2-3
CASSLTGATANYGYTF,TRBV7-8,TRBJ1-2
CASSLQGVSTEAFF,TRBV5-1,TRBJ1-1
CASSFRDTVGDTQYF,TRBV27,TRBJ2-3
CASSLLTGKDTQYF,TRBV7-9,TRBJ2-3
CASSLTLASSYNEQFF,TRBV7-3,TRBJ2-1
CASSLDRRSGETQYF,TRBV6-5,TRBJ2-5
CASSSSGGEQYF,TRBV7-2,TRBJ2-7
CASSPETGFNTEAFF,TRBV7-2,TRBJ1-1
CASSFSSTSYNEQFF,TRBV5-4,TRBJ2-1
CASSRLAGTGELFF,TRBV14,TRBJ2-2
CASSLALAGMNTGELFF,TRBV5-1,TRBJ2-2
CASSRTSGSGETQYF,TRBV7-7,TRBJ2-5
CASSNKDREAFF,TRBV7-8,TRBJ1-1
CAWSVGGLNNGYTF,TRBV30,TRBJ1-2
CASSPQSTVPGNTIYF,TRBV9,TRBJ1-3
CASSLDRGEQYF,TRBV7-6,TRBJ2-7
CASSIGAGKNEQFF,TRBV19,TRBJ2-1
CASSEWTVAKNIQYF,TRBV6-1,TRBJ2-4
CASSPGEGYYGYTF,TRBV5-1,TRBJ1-2
CASSEAHLLLREQYF,TRBV6-1,TRBJ2-7
CASSLMGQGTYEQYF,TRBV7-2,TRBJ2-7
CASSESIGEETQYF,TRBV10-2,TRBJ2-5
CAGGEYNEQFF,TRBV2,TRBJ2-1
CASSLVATGGTEAFF,TRBV11-2,TRBJ1-1
CASSQAAQGTQYF,TRBV3-1/TRBV3-2,TRBJ2-3
CASSKGQGVYEQYF,TRBV19,TRBJ2-7
CASSLNYQQETQYF,TRBV27,TRBJ2-5
CASSATLDREPVF,TRBV7-2,TRBJ2-1
CASSWAGEAFF,TRBV21-1,TRBJ1-1
CSVSRGSYNEQFF,TRBV29-1,TRBJ2-1
CASSSSTGLRSSPLHF,TRBV5-1,TRBJ1-6
CASPSWRGDLNTEAFF,TRBV7-9,TRBJ1-1
CASSTGQADTQYF,TRBV5-1,TRBJ2-3
CASSLAADTQYF,TRBV5-1,TRBJ2-3
CASRITQDYNEQFF,TRBV6-5,TRBJ2-1
CSVEAPGSGTYNEQFF,TRBV29-1,TRBJ2-1
CATSIYGQGRTGELFF,TRBV15,TRBJ2-2
CASSLDRTSGRTLGNEQFF,TRBV5-4,TRBJ2-1
CASSEAGLVSYEQYF,TRBV7-2,TRBJ2-7
CASSYSRDTEAFF,TRBV6-2/TRBV6-3,TRBJ1-1
CASSPGAGDSPLHF,TRBV18,TRBJ1-6
CASSSLAGGLSDTQYF,TRBV7-9,TRBJ2-3
CASSDKRTGGLLQTTTNEKLFF,TRBV6-4,TRBJ1-4